One and the same sample provided the 12 T cell receptor beta chains below, sequenced in a study of blood T cell repertoires in COVID-19. Repertoires were generated with immunoSEQ multiplex PCR, while TCRdb's copy carries only in-frame clones and drops some. Of nearly 200,000 clones listed, about 88% are singletons. Sequencing was done on a sample of peripheral blood. These receptors were taken from a woman in her thirties or forties who had recovered from COVID-19.

The chain has TRBV11-3 and TRBJ1-5; D perhaps matches TRBD1 (5 bases). With 2 bases removed from V and 7 bases from J, the gap between germline ends came to 12 bases. The germline V gene encodes CDR1 SGHNT and CDR2 YENEEA. This CDR3 spans 14 amino acids. The CDR3 protein is CASSLKSRQQPQHF. As DNA, the CDR3 is TGTGCCAGCAGCTTAAAATCTCGACAGCAGCCCCAGCATTTT.

Turning to this clone: A read error may account for a junction end that differs from germline. The V gene is TRBV3-1 (or the pseudogene TRBV3-2), the J gene TRBJ1-2; possibly TRBD1 for D (6 bases). The CDR3 is 13 amino acids. Germline V lookup: CDR1 LGHDT, CDR2 YNNKEL (reference sequence). The CDR3 region is CASSQDGRTAYAF. Here the CDR3 DNA reads TGTGCCAGCAGCCAAGATGGTCGGACAGCCTACGCCTTC.

This chain uses TRBV4-2 with TRBJ2-1; tentative D call: TRBD2 (5 bases). V was pared by 0 bases and J by 1 base, with 22 bases between. Germline CDR1 LGHNA, CDR2 YNFKEQ. The CDR3 totals 20 residues. CDR3 sequence (DNA): TGTGCCAGCAGCCAAGATATCTGGTCCACTAGTATTAGGTCCTACAATGAGCAGTTCTTC. Translating gives CASSQDIWSTSIRSYNEQFF.

The chain uses TRBV18 and TRBJ1-1; D perhaps matches TRBD1 (5 bases). Germline values: CDR1 KGHSH, CDR2 LQKENI. This CDR3 contains 13 residues. The V and J ends lost 6 bases and 3 bases respectively, with 11 bases between them. The CDR3 coding sequence is TGTGCCAGCTCGTCAGGGAGGGACACTGAAGCTTTCTTT. It yields the protein CASSSGRDTEAFF.

This chain joins TRBV6-1 and TRBJ2-1; maybe TRBD1 (6 bases). The CDR3 sequence is 14 residues long. V lost 5 bases to trimming and J lost 4 bases, with 12 bases between them. The germline V gene has CDR1 MNHNS and CDR2 SASEGT. CDR3 region: CASSSTGQYNEQFF. CDR3 coding DNA: TGTGCCAGCAGTTCCACCGGACAGTACAATGAGCAGTTCTTC.

V is TRBV28 and J is TRBJ2-7; D not resolved. V was clipped by 4 bases and J by 6 bases, with 10 bases between them. The CDR3 sequence is 12 residues long. Germline V gene data show CDR1 as MDHEN and CDR2 as SYDVKM. CDR3 bases: TGTGCCAGCAGTTCCCCTGAGCGCGAGCAGTACTTC. Protein: CASSSPEREQYF.

This rearrangement joins TRBV7-9 to TRBJ2-7; 8 bases map to TRBD2. The length of the CDR3 is 15 residues. The V gene end was trimmed by 5 bases and the J gene end by 2 bases; junction bases not matched to a gene: 8. Germline lookup yields CDR1 SEHNR and CDR2 FQNEAQ (reference sequence). As DNA, the CDR3 is TGTGCCAGCAGCCCCAATCCGGGGGGGCCCTACGAGCAGTACTTC. It encodes CASSPNPGGPYEQYF.

This chain connects TRBV5-1 to TRBJ1-4; D is unresolved. V lost 5 bases and J lost 11, with 22 bases in between. CDR3 size: 15 residues. Per the germline V gene, CDR1 is SGHRS and CDR2 is YFSETQ. The CDR3 region is CASRPKEAPGSKLFF. The CDR3 DNA reads TGCGCCAGCAGACCGAAAGAGGCCCCCGGGAGTAAACTGTTTTTT.

This rearrangement joins TRBV20-1 to TRBJ1-1; tentative D call: TRBD1 (5 bases). CDR1 is DFQATT, CDR2 SNEGSKA, per germline (reference sequence). The length of the CDR3 is 11 residues. Trimming pared 3 bases from V and 4 bases from J, leaving 6 bases between. The CDR3 DNA is TGCAGTGCTAGGGGGGGCACTGAAGCTTTCTTT. Translation gives CSARGGTEAFF.

This clone has a count of ten or more. This chain uses TRBV5-1 with TRBJ2-1; TRBD2 aligns across 10 bases. CDR1 is SGHRS and CDR2 is YFSETQ in the germline V gene. V lost 4 bases to trimming and J lost 3 bases; unmatched junction nucleotides: 7. The CDR3 runs to 16 residues. The CDR3 sequence is CASSPDSSGSYNEQFF. CDR3 coding DNA: TGCGCCAGCAGCCCCGACTCTAGCGGGAGCTACAATGAGCAGTTCTTC. The complete variable domain, with remaining parts taken from reference TRBV5-1 and TRBJ2-1, reads KAGVTQTPRYLIKTRGQQVTLSCSPISGHRSVSWYQQTPGQGLQFLFEYFSETQRNKGNFPGRFSGRQFSNSRSEMNVSTLELGDSALYLCASSPDSSGSYNEQFFGPGTRLTVL.

This chain connects TRBV28 to TRBJ1-5; 7 nucleotides align to TRBD1. This CDR3 comprises 14 residues. V was pared by 6 bases and J by 2 bases, with 4 bases of the junction left unmatched. CDR1 and CDR2 from the germline V gene are MDHEN and SYDVKM. This CDR3 reads CASRRQGGNQPQHF. The CDR3 nucleotides are TGTGCCAGCAGACGACAGGGAGGCAATCAGCCCCAGCATTTT. The variable domain in full, with the rest retrieved from reference TRBV28 and TRBJ1-5, is DVKVTQSSRYLVKRTGEKVFLECVQDMDHENMFWYRQDPGLGLRLIYFSYDVKMKEKGDIPEGYSVSREKKERFSLILESASTNQTSMYLCASRRQGGNQPQHFGDGTRLSIL.

The V call is TRBV7-9, the J call TRBJ2-7, with D perhaps TRBD1 (6 bases). CDR3 size: 12 residues. The ends were cut back, 5 bases at V and 4 bases at J, with 9 bases in the middle. The germline V gene encodes CDR1 SEHNR and CDR2 FQNEAQ (reference sequence). CDR3 DNA sequence: TGTGCCAGCAGCGGGGGCAGTTACGAGCAGTACTTC. The encoded protein is CASSGGSYEQYF.